These T cell receptor beta chains were read from a single sample in a study of a mutant IDH1 vaccine in newly diagnosed glioma. Generated by immunoSEQ multiplex PCR, the TCRdb table keeps only in-frame clones and is missing some. In the table there are under 40,000 clones, just under 80% of which are singletons. These receptors are not linked to any known antigen. This sample comprised PBMCs, obtained from a glioma patient whose treatment included an IDH1 peptide vaccine. The source of these receptors is a man in his forties with glioma. Some clones in this sample may be carry-over from other donors' samples. CDR3s include the opening cysteine and the closing phenylalanine or tryptophan. A D gene is named only where the DNA matches it firmly. Clone sizes are given selectively: once, few, many, or a class where the clone is expanded.

J gene,V gene,clone size,D gene,CDR3 protein,CDR3 DNA
TRBJ1-5,TRBV28,few,.,CASSQTRPQHF,TGTGCCAGCAGTCAGACCAGGCCCCAGCATTTT
TRBJ1-4,TRBV2,.,TRBD1,CASRLRGQNEKLFF,TGTGCCAGCAGACTCAGGGGGCAAAATGAAAAACTGTTTTTT
TRBJ1-5,TRBV7-2,.,.,CASSLGPNQPQHF,TGTGCCAGCAGCTTAGGTCCGAACCAGCCCCAGCATTTT
TRBJ2-7,TRBV5-4,.,.,CASSSGGYEQYF,TGTGCCAGCAGCTCCGGAGGTTACGAGCAGTACTTC
TRBJ1-3,TRBV7-9,.,TRBD1,CASSLLGLRGDTIYF,TGTGCCAGCAGCTTATTAGGTCTCAGGGGGGACACCATATATTTT
TRBJ1-1,TRBV19,once,.,CASSDPTGAPEAFF,TGTGCCAGTAGTGACCCGACAGGCGCTCCTGAAGCTTTCTTT
TRBJ1-1,TRBV7-3,.,TRBD1,CASSSSLLQGARTEAFF,TGTGCCAGCAGCTCCTCCTTGTTACAGGGGGCGCGGACTGAAGCTTTCTTT
TRBJ1-1,TRBV6-6,.,.,CASSRISGDTEAFF,TGTGCCAGCAGTCGTATCTCGGGGGACACTGAAGCTTTCTTT
TRBJ1-1,TRBV5-6,.,.,CASSLVGEGAFF,TGTGCCAGCAGCTTGGTTGGGGAAGGAGCTTTCTTT
TRBJ2-7,TRBV20-1,.,.,CSARGPKAQYF,TGCAGTGCTAGAGGGCCCAAGGCGCAGTACTTC
TRBJ1-2,TRBV10-3,.,.,CAISESKATLGSGYTF,TGTGCCATCAGTGAGTCGAAGGCCACTTTGGGCTCTGGCTACACCTTC